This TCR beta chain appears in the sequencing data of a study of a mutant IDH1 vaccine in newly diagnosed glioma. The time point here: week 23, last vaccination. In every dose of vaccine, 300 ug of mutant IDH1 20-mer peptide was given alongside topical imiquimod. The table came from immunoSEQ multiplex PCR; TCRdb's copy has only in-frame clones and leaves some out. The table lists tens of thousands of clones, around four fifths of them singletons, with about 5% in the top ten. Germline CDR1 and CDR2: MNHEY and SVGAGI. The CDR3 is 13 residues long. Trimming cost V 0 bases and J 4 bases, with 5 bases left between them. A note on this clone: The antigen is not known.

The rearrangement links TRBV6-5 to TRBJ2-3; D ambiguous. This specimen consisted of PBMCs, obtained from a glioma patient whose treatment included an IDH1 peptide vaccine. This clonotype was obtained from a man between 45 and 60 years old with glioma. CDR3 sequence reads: CASSYSRPDTQYF. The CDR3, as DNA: TGTGCCAGCAGTTACTCGAGGCCAGATACGCAGTATTTT.